This T cell receptor beta chain was identified in a study of blood T cell repertoires in COVID-19. Profiled with immunoSEQ multiplex PCR; TCRdb holds only in-frame clones, not every one. The top ten hold under 5% of the sample, which has hundreds of thousands of clones, more than 85% seen once. V lost 6 bases to trimming and J lost 4 bases, with 13 bases between them. CDR3 length: 13 residues. In germline, CDR1 is SNHLY, CDR2 FYNNEI. This clone came up many times. The source is a woman aged 25 to 39 who had recovered from COVID-19. The chain carries TRBV2 and TRBJ2-7, with D perhaps matching TRBD1 (6 bases). Sequencing was done on a sample of PBMCs or T cells enriched from blood (not recorded which). The CDR3 region has the DNA TGTGCCAGCAGGGCAGGGGTATGGTACGAGCAGTACTTC. Translated, it gives CASRAGVWYEQYF.